This passage covers 7 T cell receptor beta chains from one sample sequenced in a study of shared clonotypes between healthy human individuals. The table came from immunoSEQ multiplex PCR; TCRdb's copy has only in-frame clones and leaves some out. Of around 980,000 clones in the sample, around 82% were seen once. What was sequenced was memory CD4+ T cells from PBMCs. The subset here: CD45RA-negative fraction. These receptors were collected from a man aged 18 to 30 in good health. Some clones in this sample may be carry-over from other donors' samples.

This chain links TRBV7-2 with TRBJ1-2; maybe TRBD1 (5 bases). The CDR3 extends over 16 amino acids. From germline, CDR1 is SGHTA and CDR2 FQGNSA. V lost 5 bases and J 0 bases, leaving 16 bases between the germline ends. The CDR3 is CASSLRPGLSNYGYTF. The CDR3 DNA reads TGTGCCAGCAGCCTCCGGCCAGGGCTCTCTAACTATGGCTACACCTTC. Using reference TRBV7-2 and TRBJ1-2 for the parts outside the CDR3, the full variable domain is GAGVSQSPSNKVTEKGKDVELRCDPISGHTALYWYRQSLGQGLEFLIYFQGNSAPDKSGLPSDRFSAERTGGSVSTLTIQRTQQEDSAVYLCASSLRPGLSNYGYTFGSGTRLTVV.

The chain recombines TRBV28 with TRBJ1-2; no firm D call. Trimming left V 2 bases short and J 1 base short, with 11 bases between. In germline, CDR1 is MDHEN, CDR2 SYDVKM. The CDR3 is 15 residues long. Here the CDR3 DNA reads TGTGCCAGCAGTTTAAGTGTTTATCTTAACTATGGCTACACCTTC. Protein product: CASSLSVYLNYGYTF.

CDR3 DNA: TGTGCCAGCAGCTTAACCCGAGGGGGTAAGGGAGGCTACACCTTC. It codes for CASSLTRGGKGGYTF. V and J are TRBV7-3 and TRBJ1-2; the D gene is possibly TRBD1 (6 bases). This CDR3 has 15 residues. CDR1 is SGHTA, CDR2 FQGTGA, per germline. Trimming removed 0 bases from V and 8 bases from J, with 16 bases in between.

As regards this clone: Other DNA sequences in the sample encode the same CDR3. The genes are TRBV18 and TRBJ2-2; D gene uncertain. Deletions cut 2 bases from V and 3 bases from J, with 7 bases between. Germline CDR1 reads KGHSH; CDR2 reads LQKENI. The CDR3 has 14 amino acids. The CDR3 here is CASSPRVDTGELFF. The CDR3 coding sequence is TGTGCCAGCTCACCAAGAGTTGACACCGGGGAGCTGTTTTTT.

The chain combines TRBV7-2 with TRBJ2-3; 11 bases are shared with TRBD2. Per the germline V gene, CDR1 is SGHTA and CDR2 is FQGNSA. The CDR3 totals 19 residues. Trimming removed 5 bases from V and 2 bases from J; junction bases left unmatched: 15. The CDR3 protein is CASSAWRTSGWGPTDTQYF. CDR3 bases: TGTGCCAGCAGCGCGTGGCGGACTAGCGGGTGGGGCCCCACAGATACGCAGTATTTT. Using reference TRBV7-2 and TRBJ2-3 for the parts outside the CDR3, the full variable domain is GAGVSQSPSNKVTEKGKDVELRCDPISGHTALYWYRQSLGQGLEFLIYFQGNSAPDKSGLPSDRFSAERTGGSVSTLTIQRTQQEDSAVYLCASSAWRTSGWGPTDTQYFGPGTRLTVL.

The CDR3 spells CASSYGQGFTTEAFF. CDR3 DNA: TGTGCCAGCAGTTACGGCCAGGGCTTTACGACTGAAGCTTTCTTT. V and J are TRBV6-5 and TRBJ1-1, with a weak D call TRBD1 (5 bases). The CDR3 contains 15 residues. The germline V gene encodes CDR1 MNHEY and CDR2 SVGAGI. V lost 2 bases to trimming and J lost 5 bases, with 15 bases between them.

This clone came up once. The chain combines TRBV30 with TRBJ1-2; D possibly corresponds to TRBD1 (5 bases). V was pared by 7 bases and J by 6 bases, with 18 bases between. Germline loops: CDR1 GTSNPN, CDR2 SVGIG (reference sequence). The length of the CDR3 is 13 residues. CDR3 region: CAFIGTAWDGYTF. The CDR3 DNA follows: TGTGCCTTCATTGGGACGGCCTGGGATGGCTACACCTTC.